The sequence of this TCR beta chain was determined in a study of cytomegalovirus exposure and HLA in healthy donors. Notes on the study in general: The dataset shows that most TCR sequences were rare, while some public TCRs occurred in many donors. In a later analysis, several top co-occurrence clusters appeared linked to parvovirus B19, influenza, CMV and Epstein-Barr virus.

Regarding this clone: Its antigen is not identified.

A multiplex PCR was run with 60 Vbeta primers and 13 Jbeta primers. TCRdb's copy holds only in-frame clones and misses some; the assay was immunoSEQ multiplex PCR. The data contain roughly 230,000 clones, nearly 95% of them singletons. The J segment lost 0 bases and the V segment lost 4 bases, leaving 3 bases of the junction unmatched. There are 14 residues in the CDR3. Germline assignment: CDR1 LNHDA and CDR2 SQIVND (reference sequence). Sample: PBMCs. The chain couples TRBV19 to TRBJ2-7; 7 bases are shared with TRBD1. The source of this sequence is a girl aged 2 to 10 in good health and CMV-seronegative. The CDR3 sequence: CASSTAGGSYEQYF. CDR3 DNA: TGTGCCAGTAGTACGGCAGGGGGCTCCTACGAGCAGTACTTC. Full variable domain (missing parts from reference TRBV19 and TRBJ2-7): DGGITQSPKYLFRKEGQNVTLSCEQNLNHDAMYWYRQDPGQGLRLIYYSQIVNDFQKGDIAEGYSVSREKKESFPLTVTSAQKNPTAFYLCASSTAGGSYEQYFGPGTRLTVT.